A selection of T cell receptor beta chains follows, all from one sample in a study of cytomegalovirus exposure and HLA in healthy donors. This table comes from immunoSEQ multiplex PCR, and its TCRdb copy is limited to in-frame clones, with some not included. In the table there are under 200,000 clones, about four fifths of which are singletons. The sample consisted of PBMCs. These receptors all stem from a woman aged 50 to 60 in good health and CMV-seronegative. Each CDR3 is given without its conserved first and last residue. The order of the fields is CDR3 length, V gene, D gene, CDR3 protein. A D gene is named only where the DNA matches it firmly.

16	TRBV6-4	TRBD2	ASSDLDRLAGLADTQY
13	TRBV7-2	TRBD1	ASSVQGAMSDTQY
8	TRBV6-1	-	ASRRVEQY
13	TRBV7-8	-	ASSLVPDNNYGYT
13	TRBV18	-	ASFTPGANTGELF
13	TRBV4-1	TRBD2	ASSQDLAGAREQY
17	TRBV19	-	ASSTSRAGAGPFQETQY
14	TRBV7-9	-	ASSLVRVTSTDTQY
16	TRBV6-4	TRBD1	ASSEEQDPGQGSQPQH
12	TRBV11-3	-	ASSLAGGSETQY
10	TRBV28	-	ASGTPGGEAF
14	TRBV6-1	TRBD1	ASSGQGAEANYGYT
13	TRBV7-7	TRBD1	ASSPGTGGRDTQY
11	TRBV30	TRBD1	AWSYGQGEEQY
12	TRBV15	TRBD1	ATSRGTGNAGYT
12	TRBV7-2	-	ASSLAHSSYEQY
11	TRBV18	-	ASSPRPDTEAF
13	TRBV4-2	TRBD2	ASSQAGTSHNEQF
15	TRBV4-2	-	ASSQDSDSLGNEKLF
12	TRBV6-1	-	ASSEPGLADTQY
12	TRBV18	-	ASSPTRREETQY
12	TRBV6-5	-	ASSGGTPYNEQF
14	TRBV6-5	-	ASSYSTGFKDSPLH
13	TRBV13	-	ASSLAGWKGNTIY
10	TRBV9	TRBD1	ASSRDRGAAF
14	TRBV9	-	ASSDTKTGPNTEAF
14	TRBV27	TRBD1	AARRARDRGADTQY
13	TRBV2	-	ASSEIPSGTDTQY
13	TRBV15	-	ATSSRDIGSYEQY
13	TRBV5-8	-	ASSLRAGLYNEQF
14	TRBV5-1	-	ASSLGGGGWLTEAF